The clone carrying this T cell receptor (beta chain) was seen once. The sample comes from a study of technical replicates of blood from a few donors. CDR3 size: 16 residues. V gave up 4 bases and J gave up 1 base, with 18 bases separating them. Germline V gene data show CDR1 as SGHDT and CDR2 as YYEEEE. Libraries were prepared by immunoSEQ multiplex PCR; TCRdb keeps only in-frame clonotypes and omits some of them. This sample yields more than 90,000 clones, of which 90% to 97% are seen a single time; about 0.21% belongs to the top ten. Material for sequencing was T cells isolated from PBMCs. This sequence originates from a human donor in good health. The rearrangement joins TRBV5-6 to TRBJ2-7; possible D gene TRBD1, 6 bases. The CDR3 DNA sequence: TGTGCCAGCAGCCAATTACAGGGCTTTGGGTCCTACGAGCAGTACTTC. This sequence encodes CASSQLQGFGSYEQYF.